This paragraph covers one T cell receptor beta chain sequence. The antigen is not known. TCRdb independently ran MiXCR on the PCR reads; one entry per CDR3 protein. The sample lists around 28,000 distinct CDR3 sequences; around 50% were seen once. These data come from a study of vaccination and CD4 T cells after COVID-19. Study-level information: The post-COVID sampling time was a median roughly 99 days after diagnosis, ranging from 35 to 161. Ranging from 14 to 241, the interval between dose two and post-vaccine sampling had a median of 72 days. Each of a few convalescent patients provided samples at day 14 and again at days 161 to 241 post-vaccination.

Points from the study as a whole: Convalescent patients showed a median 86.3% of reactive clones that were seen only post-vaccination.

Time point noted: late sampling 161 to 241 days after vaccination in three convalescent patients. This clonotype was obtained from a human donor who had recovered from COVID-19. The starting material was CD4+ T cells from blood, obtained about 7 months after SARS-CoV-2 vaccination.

CDR3 in amino acids: CASSKAVQREASYEQYF. The CDR3 coding sequence is TGTGCCAGCAGCAAAGCCGTGCAGCGGGAGGCATCCTACGAGCAGTACTTC. V usage is TRBV21-1 and J usage is TRBJ2-7; the table calls TRBD2, which could not be checked here. TRBV21-1 is labeled a pseudogene. The CDR3 has 17 amino acids.